The clone carrying this TCR beta chain counts as large. What it recognizes is unknown. The CDR3 covers 18 residues. The V and J ends lost 5 bases and 0 bases, in that order; junction bases with no gene match: 7. The data stem from a study of vaccination and CD4 T cells after COVID-19. Noted treatment: roughly 10-day PBMC culture with coronavirus spike peptide pools or control peptides (ViraFEST assay). For ViraFEST, peptide pools expanded antigen-specific T cells, after which the TCRs were sequenced. Peptide pools at approximately 10 ug/ml, together with 8.5 to 10 IU/ml IL-2, were added to cultures of roughly 2 million PBMCs per well. The Oncomine TCR Beta short-read assay was what sequenced the DNA obtained from cultured CD4+ T cells. TCRdb re-called the PCR reads with MiXCR, one entry per CDR3 protein. The data show approximately 16,000 distinct CDR3 sequences, just under 80% seen once.

This TCR was recovered from a human donor who received a COVID-19 vaccine. Sequenced here: CD4+ T cells from blood, cultured in vitro, sampled after SARS-CoV-2 vaccination. The rearrangement joins TRBV12-3 or TRBV12-4 to TRBJ1-6; 10 bases are shared with TRBD1. CDR3 region: CASSRTGQGSSYNSPLHF. CDR3 DNA sequence: TGTGCCAGCAGTCGTACGGGACAGGGGAGCTCCTATAATTCACCCCTCCACTTT.